This T cell receptor beta chain came from a study of PD-L1 blockade in urothelial cancer. Overall study results and limits: When pretreatment blood TCR clonality was below the median, it predicted better survival.

In germline, CDR1 is MNHEY, CDR2 SVGAGI. V lost 6 bases and J 2 bases, leaving 10 bases between the germline ends. The CDR3 has 13 residues. Note on this clone: Its target is unknown.

The method was immunoSEQ multiplex PCR; TCRdb's version includes in-frame clones alone and lacks a portion of them. The sample includes 71,000 or so clones, 85% to 90% seen only once; the top ten take around 3.3%. The chain employs TRBV6-5 and TRBJ1-2; D may be TRBD1 (5 bases). The material sequenced was PBMCs, taken around atezolizumab (anti-PD-L1) treatment. The sequence was obtained from a man in his sixties with urothelial cancer. This CDR3 is CASRKTENYGYTF. CDR3 DNA sequence: TGTGCCAGCAGGAAGACAGAGAACTATGGCTACACCTTC.